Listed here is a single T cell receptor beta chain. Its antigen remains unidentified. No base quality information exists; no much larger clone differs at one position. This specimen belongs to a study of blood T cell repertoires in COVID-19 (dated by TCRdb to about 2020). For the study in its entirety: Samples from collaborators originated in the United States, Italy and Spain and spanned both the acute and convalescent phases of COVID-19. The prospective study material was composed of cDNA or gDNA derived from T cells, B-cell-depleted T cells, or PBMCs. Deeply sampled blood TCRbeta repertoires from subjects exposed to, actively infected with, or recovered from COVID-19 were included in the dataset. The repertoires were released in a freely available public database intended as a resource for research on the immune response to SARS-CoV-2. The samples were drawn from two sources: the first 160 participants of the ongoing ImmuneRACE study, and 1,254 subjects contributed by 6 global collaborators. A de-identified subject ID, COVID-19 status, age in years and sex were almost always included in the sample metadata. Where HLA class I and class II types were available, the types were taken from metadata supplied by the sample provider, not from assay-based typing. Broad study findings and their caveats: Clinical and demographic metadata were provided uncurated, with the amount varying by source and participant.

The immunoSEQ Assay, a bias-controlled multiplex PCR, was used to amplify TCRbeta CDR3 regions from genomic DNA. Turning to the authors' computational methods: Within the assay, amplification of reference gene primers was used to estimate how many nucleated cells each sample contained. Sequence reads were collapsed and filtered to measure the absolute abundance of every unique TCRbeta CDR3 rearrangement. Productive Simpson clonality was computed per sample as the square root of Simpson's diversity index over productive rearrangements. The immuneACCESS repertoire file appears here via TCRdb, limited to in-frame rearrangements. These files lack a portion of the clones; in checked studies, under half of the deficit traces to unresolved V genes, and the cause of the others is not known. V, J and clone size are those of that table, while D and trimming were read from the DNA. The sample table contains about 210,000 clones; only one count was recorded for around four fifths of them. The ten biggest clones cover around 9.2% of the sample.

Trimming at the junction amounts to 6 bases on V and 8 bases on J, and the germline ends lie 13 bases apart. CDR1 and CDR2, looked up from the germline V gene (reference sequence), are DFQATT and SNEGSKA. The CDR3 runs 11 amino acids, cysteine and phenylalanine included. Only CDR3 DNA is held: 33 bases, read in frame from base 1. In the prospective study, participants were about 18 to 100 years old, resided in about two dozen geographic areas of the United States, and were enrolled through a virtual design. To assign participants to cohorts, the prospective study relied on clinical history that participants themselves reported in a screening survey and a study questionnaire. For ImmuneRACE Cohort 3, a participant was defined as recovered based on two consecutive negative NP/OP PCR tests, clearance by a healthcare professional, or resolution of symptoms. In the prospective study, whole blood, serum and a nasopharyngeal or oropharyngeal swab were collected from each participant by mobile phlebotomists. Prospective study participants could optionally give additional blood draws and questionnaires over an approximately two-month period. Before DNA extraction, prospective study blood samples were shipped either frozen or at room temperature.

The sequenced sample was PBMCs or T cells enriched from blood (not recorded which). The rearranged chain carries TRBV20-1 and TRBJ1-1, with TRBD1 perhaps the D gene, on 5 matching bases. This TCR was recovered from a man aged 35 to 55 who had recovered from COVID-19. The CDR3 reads CSALGRGEAFF. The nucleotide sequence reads TGCAGTGCCCTAGGGAGGGGAGAAGCTTTCTTT.